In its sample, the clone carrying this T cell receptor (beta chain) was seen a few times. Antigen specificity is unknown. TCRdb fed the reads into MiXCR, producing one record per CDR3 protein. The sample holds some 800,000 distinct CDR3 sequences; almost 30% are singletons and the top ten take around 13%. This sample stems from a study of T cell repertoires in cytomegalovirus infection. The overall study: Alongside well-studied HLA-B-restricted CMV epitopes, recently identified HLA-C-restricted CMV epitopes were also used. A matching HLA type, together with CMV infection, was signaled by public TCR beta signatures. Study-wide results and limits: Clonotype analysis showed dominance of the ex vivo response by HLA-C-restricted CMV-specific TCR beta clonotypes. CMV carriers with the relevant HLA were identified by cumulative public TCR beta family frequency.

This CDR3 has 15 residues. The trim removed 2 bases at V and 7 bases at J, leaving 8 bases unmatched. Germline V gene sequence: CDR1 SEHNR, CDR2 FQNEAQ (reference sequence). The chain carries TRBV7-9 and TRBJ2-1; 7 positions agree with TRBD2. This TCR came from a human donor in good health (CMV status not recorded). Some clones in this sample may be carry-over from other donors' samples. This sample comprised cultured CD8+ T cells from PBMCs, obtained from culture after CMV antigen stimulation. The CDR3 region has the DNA TGTGCCAGCAGCTTAAGGCTAGCGGCTGAAAATGAGCAGTTCTTC. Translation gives CASSLRLAAENEQFF.